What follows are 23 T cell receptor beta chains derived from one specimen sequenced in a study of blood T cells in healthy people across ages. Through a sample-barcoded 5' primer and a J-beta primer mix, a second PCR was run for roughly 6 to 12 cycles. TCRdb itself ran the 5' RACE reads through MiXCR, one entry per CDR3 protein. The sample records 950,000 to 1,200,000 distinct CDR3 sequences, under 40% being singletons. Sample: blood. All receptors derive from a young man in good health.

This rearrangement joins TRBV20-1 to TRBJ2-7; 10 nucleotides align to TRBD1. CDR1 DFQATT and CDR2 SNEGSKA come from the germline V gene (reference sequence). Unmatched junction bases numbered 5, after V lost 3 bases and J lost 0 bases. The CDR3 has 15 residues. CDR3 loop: CSARAGTGVSYEQYF. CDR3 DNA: TGCAGTGCTAGGGCCGGGACAGGGGTCTCCTACGAGCAGTACTTC.

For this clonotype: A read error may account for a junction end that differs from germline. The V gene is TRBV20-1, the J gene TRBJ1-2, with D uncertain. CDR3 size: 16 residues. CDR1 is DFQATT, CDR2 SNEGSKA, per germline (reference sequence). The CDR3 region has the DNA TGCAGTGCTAGGCTGACCTACAGAAGGAAAAACTGTGGCTACACCTTC. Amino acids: CSARLTYRRKNCGYTF.

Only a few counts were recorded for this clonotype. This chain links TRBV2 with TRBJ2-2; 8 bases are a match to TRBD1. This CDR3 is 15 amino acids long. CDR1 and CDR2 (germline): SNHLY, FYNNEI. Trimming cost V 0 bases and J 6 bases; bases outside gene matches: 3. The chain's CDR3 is CASSEAQGAAGELFF. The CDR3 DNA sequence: TGTGCCAGCAGTGAAGCCCAGGGGGCCGCCGGGGAGCTGTTTTTT.

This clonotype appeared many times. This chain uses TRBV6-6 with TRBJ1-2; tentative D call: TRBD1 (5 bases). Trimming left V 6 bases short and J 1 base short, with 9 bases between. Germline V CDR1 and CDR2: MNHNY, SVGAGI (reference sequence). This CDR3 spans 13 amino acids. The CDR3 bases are TGTGCCAGCAGCGCCGACAGTAACTATGGCTACACCTTC. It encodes CASSADSNYGYTF.

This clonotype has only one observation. CDR3 coding DNA: TGCGCCAGCAGCCAAGATGTGGGTGTAGGGCTAGCGGGGGGGCGGAGCACAGATACGCAGTATTTT. Translated: CASSQDVGVGLAGGRSTDTQYF. The chain joins TRBV4-3 to TRBJ2-3; TRBD2 matches at 12 bases. Germline V CDR1 and CDR2: LGHNA, YSLEER. With 0 bases clipped from V and 0 bases from J, the junction kept 16 bases outside the gene matches. The CDR3 is made up of 22 amino acids.

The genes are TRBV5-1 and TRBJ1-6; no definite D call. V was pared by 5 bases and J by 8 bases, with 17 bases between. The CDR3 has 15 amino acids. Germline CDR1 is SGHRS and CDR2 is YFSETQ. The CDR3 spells CASRNSATGDSPLHF. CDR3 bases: TGCGCCAGCAGGAATTCGGCTACCGGGGATTCACCCCTCCACTTT.

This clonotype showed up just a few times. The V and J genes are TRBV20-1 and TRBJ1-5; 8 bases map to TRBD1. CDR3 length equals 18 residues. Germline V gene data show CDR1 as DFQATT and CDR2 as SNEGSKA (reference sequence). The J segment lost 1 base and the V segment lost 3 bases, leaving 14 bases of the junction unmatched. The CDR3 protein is CSASMDREVWMSNQPQHF. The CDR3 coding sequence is TGCAGTGCTAGTATGGACAGGGAAGTGTGGATGAGCAATCAGCCCCAGCATTTT.

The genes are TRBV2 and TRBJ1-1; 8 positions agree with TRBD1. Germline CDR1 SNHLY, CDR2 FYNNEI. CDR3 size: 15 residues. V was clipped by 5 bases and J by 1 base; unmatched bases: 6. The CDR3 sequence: CASSPGQVGNTEAFF. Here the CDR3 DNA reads TGTGCCAGCAGTCCGGGACAGGTCGGGAACACTGAAGCTTTCTTT.

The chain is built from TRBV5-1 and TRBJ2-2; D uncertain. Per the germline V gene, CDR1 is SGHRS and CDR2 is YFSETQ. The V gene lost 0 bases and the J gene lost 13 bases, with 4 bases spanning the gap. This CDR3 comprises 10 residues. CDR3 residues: CASSLEGLFF. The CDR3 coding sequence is TGCGCCAGCAGCTTGGAGGGGCTGTTTTTT.

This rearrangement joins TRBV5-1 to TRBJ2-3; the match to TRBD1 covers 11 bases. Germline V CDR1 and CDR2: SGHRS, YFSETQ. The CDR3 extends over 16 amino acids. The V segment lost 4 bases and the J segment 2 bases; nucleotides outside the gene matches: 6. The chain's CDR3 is CASSLPGQGDTDTQYF. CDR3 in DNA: TGCGCCAGCAGCCTGCCGGGACAGGGGGACACAGATACGCAGTATTTT.

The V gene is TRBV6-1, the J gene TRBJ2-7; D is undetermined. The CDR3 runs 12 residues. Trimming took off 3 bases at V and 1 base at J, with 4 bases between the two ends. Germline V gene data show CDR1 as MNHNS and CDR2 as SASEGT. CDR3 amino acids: CASSDGSYEQYF. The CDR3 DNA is TGTGCCAGCAGTGACGGTTCCTACGAGCAGTACTTC.

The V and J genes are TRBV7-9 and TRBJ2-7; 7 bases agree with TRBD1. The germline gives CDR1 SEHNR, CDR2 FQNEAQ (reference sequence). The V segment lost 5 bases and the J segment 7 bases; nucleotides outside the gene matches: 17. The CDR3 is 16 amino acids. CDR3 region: CASSPRQGPSYNEQYF. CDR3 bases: TGTGCCAGCAGCCCCCGACAGGGCCCCTCCTACAATGAGCAGTACTTC. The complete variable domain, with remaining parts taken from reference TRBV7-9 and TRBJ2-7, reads DTGVSQNPRHKITKRGQNVTFRCDPISEHNRLYWYRQTLGQGPEFLTYFQNEAQLEKSRLLSDRFSAERPKGSFSTLEIQRTEQGDSAMYLCASSPRQGPSYNEQYFGPGTRLTVT.

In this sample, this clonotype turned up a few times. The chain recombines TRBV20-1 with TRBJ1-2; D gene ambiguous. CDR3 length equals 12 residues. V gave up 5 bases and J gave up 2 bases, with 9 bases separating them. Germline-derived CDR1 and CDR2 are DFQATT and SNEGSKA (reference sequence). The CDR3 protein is CSAPLGNYGYTF. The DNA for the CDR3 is TGCAGTGCTCCGCTGGGGAACTATGGCTACACCTTC.

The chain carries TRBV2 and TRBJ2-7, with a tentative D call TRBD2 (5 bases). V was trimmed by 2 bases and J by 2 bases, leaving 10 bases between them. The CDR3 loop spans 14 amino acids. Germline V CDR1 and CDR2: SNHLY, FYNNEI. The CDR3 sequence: CASSERRETYEQYF. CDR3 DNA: TGTGCCAGCAGTGAACGTCGGGAAACCTACGAGCAGTACTTC. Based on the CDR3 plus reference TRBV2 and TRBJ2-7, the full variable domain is EPEVTQTPSHQVTQMGQEVILRCVPISNHLYFYWYRQILGQKVEFLVSFYNNEISEKSEIFDDQFSVERPDGSNFTLKIRSTKLEDSAMYFCASSERRETYEQYFGPGTRLTVT.

In DNA form, the CDR3 reads TGTGCCAGCAGCATACCACCGGGACTTATGAATCAGCCCCAGCATTTT. Its protein is CASSIPPGLMNQPQHF. This chain links TRBV7-8 with TRBJ1-5; D is possibly TRBD1 (5 bases). Germline V gene sequence: CDR1 SGHVS, CDR2 FQNEAQ. The CDR3 length is 16 residues. Trimming cost V 5 bases and J 4 bases, with 18 bases left between them.

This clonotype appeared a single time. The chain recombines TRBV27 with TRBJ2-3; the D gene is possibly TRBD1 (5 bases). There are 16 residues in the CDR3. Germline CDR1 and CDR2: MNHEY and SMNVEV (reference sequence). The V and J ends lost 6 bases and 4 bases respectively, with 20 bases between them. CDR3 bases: TGTGCCAGCAGCCCCCCGTGGCAGGGTTTCGCAGATACGCAGTATTTT. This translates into CASSPPWQGFADTQYF.

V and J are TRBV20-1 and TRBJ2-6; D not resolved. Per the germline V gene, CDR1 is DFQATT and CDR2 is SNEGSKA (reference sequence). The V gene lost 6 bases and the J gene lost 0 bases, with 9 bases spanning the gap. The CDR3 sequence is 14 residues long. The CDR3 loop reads CSAPQISGANVLTF. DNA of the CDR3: TGCAGTGCACCCCAGATCTCTGGGGCCAACGTCCTGACTTTC.

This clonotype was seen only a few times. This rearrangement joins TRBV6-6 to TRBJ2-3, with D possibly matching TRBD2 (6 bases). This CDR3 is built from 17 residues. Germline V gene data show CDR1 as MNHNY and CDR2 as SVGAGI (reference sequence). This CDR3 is CALSRGRGGAHTDTQYF. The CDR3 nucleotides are TGTGCTCTAAGTAGGGGCCGTGGCGGGGCCCACACAGATACGCAGTATTTT.

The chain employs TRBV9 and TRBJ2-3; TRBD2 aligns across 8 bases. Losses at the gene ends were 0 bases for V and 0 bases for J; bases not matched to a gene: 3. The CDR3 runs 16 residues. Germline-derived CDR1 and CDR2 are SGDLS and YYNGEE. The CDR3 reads CASSVGKRGSTDTQYF. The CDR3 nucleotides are TGTGCCAGCAGCGTAGGGAAGCGGGGGAGCACAGATACGCAGTATTTT.

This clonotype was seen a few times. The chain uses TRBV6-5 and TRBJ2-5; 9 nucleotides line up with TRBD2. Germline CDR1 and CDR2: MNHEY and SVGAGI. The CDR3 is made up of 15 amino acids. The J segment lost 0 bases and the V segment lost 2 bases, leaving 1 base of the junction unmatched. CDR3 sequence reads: CASSYVAGDQETQYF. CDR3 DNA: TGTGCCAGCAGTTACGTAGCGGGGGACCAAGAGACCCAGTACTTC.

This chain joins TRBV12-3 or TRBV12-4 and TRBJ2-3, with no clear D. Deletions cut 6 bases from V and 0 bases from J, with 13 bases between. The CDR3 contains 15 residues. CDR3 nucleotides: TGTGCCAGCAGGAAACAGCTTTCTAGCACAGATACGCAGTATTTT. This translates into CASRKQLSSTDTQYF.

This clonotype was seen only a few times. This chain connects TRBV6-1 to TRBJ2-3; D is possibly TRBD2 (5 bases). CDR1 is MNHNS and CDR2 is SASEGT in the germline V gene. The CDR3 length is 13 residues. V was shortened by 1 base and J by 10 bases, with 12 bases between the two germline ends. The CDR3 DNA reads TGTGCCAGCAGTGAAGGGAGGCAAAAGGCGCAGTATTTT. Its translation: CASSEGRQKAQYF.

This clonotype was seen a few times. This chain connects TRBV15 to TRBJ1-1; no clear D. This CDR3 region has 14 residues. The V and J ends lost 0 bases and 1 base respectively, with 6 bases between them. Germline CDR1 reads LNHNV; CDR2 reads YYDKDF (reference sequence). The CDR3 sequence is CATSRDAPNTEAFF. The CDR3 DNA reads TGTGCCACCAGCAGAGACGCACCGAACACTGAAGCTTTCTTT.